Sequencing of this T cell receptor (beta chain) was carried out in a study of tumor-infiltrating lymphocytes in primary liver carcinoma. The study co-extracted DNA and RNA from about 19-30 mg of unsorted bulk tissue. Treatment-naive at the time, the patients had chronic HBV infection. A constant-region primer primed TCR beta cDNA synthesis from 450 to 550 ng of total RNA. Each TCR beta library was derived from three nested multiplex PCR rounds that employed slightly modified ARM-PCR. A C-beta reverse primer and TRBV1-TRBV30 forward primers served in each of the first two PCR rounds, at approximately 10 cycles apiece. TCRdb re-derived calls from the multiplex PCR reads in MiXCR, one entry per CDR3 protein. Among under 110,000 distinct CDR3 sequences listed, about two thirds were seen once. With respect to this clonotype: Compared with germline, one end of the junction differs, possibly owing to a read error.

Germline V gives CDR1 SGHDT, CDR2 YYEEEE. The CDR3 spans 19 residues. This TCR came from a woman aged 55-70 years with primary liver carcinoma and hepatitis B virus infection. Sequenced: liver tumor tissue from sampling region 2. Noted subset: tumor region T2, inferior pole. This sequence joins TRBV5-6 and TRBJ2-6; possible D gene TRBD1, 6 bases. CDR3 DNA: TGTGCCAGCAGCTCCTACGATGGCAGGGGTTACTCTGGGGCCAACGTCCTGACCTTC. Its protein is CASSSYDGRGYSGANVLTF.